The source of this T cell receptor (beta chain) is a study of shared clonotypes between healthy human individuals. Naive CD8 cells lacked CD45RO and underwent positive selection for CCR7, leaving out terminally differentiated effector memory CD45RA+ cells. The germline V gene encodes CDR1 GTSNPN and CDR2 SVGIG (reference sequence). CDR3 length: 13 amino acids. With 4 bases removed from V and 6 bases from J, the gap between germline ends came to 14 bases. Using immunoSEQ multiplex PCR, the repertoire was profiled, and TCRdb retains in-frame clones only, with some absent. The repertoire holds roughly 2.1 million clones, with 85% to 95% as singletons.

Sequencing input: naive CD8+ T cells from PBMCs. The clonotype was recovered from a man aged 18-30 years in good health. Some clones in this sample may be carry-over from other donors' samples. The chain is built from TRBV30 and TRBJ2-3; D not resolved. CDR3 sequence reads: CAWKFGAPDTQYF. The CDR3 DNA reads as TGTGCCTGGAAATTCGGCGCCCCCGATACGCAGTATTTT.